Following are 9 T cell receptor beta chains from one sample sequenced in a study of T cells in Graves' hyperthyroidism and ophthalmopathy. RNA transcripts served as the template for amplifying TCR beta CDR3 regions. RT-PCR in the first round (using the HTBI primer set) targeted the TCR CDR3. TCRdb re-derived calls from the multiplex PCR reads in MiXCR, one entry per CDR3 protein. This sample carries roughly 530,000 distinct CDR3 sequences, about a sixth of them seen once, and the ten largest clones take about 16%. Sequencing was done on a sample of blood. These TCRs come from a woman aged 18-30 years with Graves' ophthalmopathy.

This clonotype was counted many times. As DNA, the CDR3 is TGTGCCTGGAGACGGGGGGTACTTTTATCCAATGAGCAGTTCTTC. Protein sequence: CAWRRGVLLSNEQFF. This chain uses TRBV30 with TRBJ2-1, with 7 bases aligning to TRBD2. Germline assignment: CDR1 GTSNPN and CDR2 SVGIG (reference sequence). The CDR3 is 15 amino acids. Trimming took 3 bases from V and 6 from J; bases not matched to a gene: 11.

The J gene is TRBJ2-7, the V gene TRBV6-2 or TRBV6-3, with TRBD2 matching over 7 bases. The CDR3 has 14 residues. The junction had 4 bases not matched to a gene; V was cut back by 4 bases and J by 1 base. CDR1 and CDR2 (germline): MNHEY, SVGEGT. The chain's CDR3 is CASSSHGGSYEQYF. CDR3 bases: TGTGCCAGCAGTTCTCACGGGGGGTCCTACGAGCAGTACTTC.

Turning to this clonotype: Germline and junction disagree at one end, which may indicate a read error. The V gene is TRBV12-3 or TRBV12-4, the J gene TRBJ1-2; 12 nucleotides match TRBD1. CDR3 length: 13 amino acids. The CDR3 bases are TGTGCCAGCAGCCCGCCGGGACAGGGGGCGCTTTCCTTC. This codes for CASSPPGQGALSF.

This clonotype was observed a few times. The chain is built from TRBV15 and TRBJ2-7, with TRBD1 matching 8 bases. This CDR3 is built from 15 residues. With V trimmed by 0 bases and J by 1 base, 2 bases remained unmatched. CDR1 LNHNV and CDR2 YYDKDF come from the germline V gene (reference sequence). CDR3 sequence (DNA): TGTGCCACCAGCAGAGAGCGACAGGGGTCCTACGAGCAGTACTTC. Its protein product is CATSRERQGSYEQYF.

This clonotype was seen only a few times. This may stem from a read error, because a much larger clone lies one nucleotide away. This chain's CDR3 is CASSLTSWGTQYF. The CDR3, as DNA: TGTGCCAGCTCCCTGACTAGTTGGGGGACCCAGTACTTC. The chain is built from TRBV18 and TRBJ2-5; a weak D match, TRBD2 (6 bases). The V gene lost 6 bases and the J gene lost 7 bases, with 15 bases spanning the gap. This CDR3 has 13 amino acids. Per germline, CDR1 KGHSH and CDR2 LQKENI.

This clonotype was observed a few times. This chain joins TRBV28 and TRBJ2-2, with D perhaps TRBD2 (5 bases). Germline assignment: CDR1 MDHEN and CDR2 SYDVKM. This CDR3 contains 12 residues. Trimming shortened V by 2 bases and J by 7 bases, and 5 bases separated the two germline ends. CDR3 loop: CASSLTSGELFF. CDR3 in DNA: TGTGCCAGCAGTTTAACTAGCGGGGAGCTGTTTTTT. The entire variable domain, with the rest obtained from reference TRBV28 and TRBJ2-2, is as follows: DVKVTQSSRYLVKRTGEKVFLECVQDMDHENMFWYRQDPGLGLRLIYFSYDVKMKEKGDIPEGYSVSREKKERFSLILESASTNQTSMYLCASSLTSGELFFGEGSRLTVL.

V is TRBV19 and J is TRBJ1-5; TRBD1 aligns across 8 bases. The trim removed 5 bases at V and 0 bases at J, leaving 12 bases unmatched. This CDR3 contains 18 residues. Germline assignment: CDR1 LNHDA and CDR2 SQIVND (reference sequence). This CDR3 is CASSARRTGRNSNQPQHF. CDR3 in DNA: TGTGCCAGTAGTGCAAGACGGACAGGGAGAAATAGCAATCAGCCCCAGCATTTT.

Ten or more counts support this clonotype. This sequence joins TRBV11-1 and TRBJ2-1; TRBD2 agrees at 11 bases. There are 16 residues in the CDR3. V shed 2 bases and J 9 bases; nucleotides not matched to a gene: 9. Germline V lookup: CDR1 SGHAT, CDR2 FQDESV (reference sequence). CDR3 nucleotide sequence: TGTGCCAGCAGCTTACTACGTTGGCTAGCGGGAGGTGAGCAGTTCTTC. Protein product: CASSLLRWLAGGEQFF.

This clonotype was seen at least ten times. The chain has TRBV28 and TRBJ1-5; D is ambiguous. From germline, CDR1 is MDHEN and CDR2 SYDVKM. The V end was cut by 3 bases, the J end by 4 bases, with 10 bases between. This CDR3 spans 14 amino acids. CDR3 DNA: TGTGCCAGCAGTTTGCAGAGCCGTAATCAGCCCCAGCATTTT. Translating gives CASSLQSRNQPQHF. Using reference TRBV28 and TRBJ1-5 for the parts outside the CDR3, the full variable domain is DVKVTQSSRYLVKRTGEKVFLECVQDMDHENMFWYRQDPGLGLRLIYFSYDVKMKEKGDIPEGYSVSREKKERFSLILESASTNQTSMYLCASSLQSRNQPQHFGDGTRLSIL.